A single sample is the source of the 11 T cell receptor beta chains below, sequenced in a study of shared clonotypes between healthy human individuals. TCRdb's copy holds only in-frame clones and misses some; the assay was immunoSEQ multiplex PCR. The table records about 1.1 million clones, 60% to 85% of them present only once. The sequenced material came from memory CD4+ T cells from PBMCs. Specified subset: CD45RA-negative fraction. The origin of the receptors is a man younger than 35 in good health. Some clones in this sample may be carry-over from other donors' samples.

The rearrangement links TRBV29-1 to TRBJ2-7; 9 nucleotides align to TRBD1. Germline CDR1 is SQVTM and CDR2 is ANQGSEA. J gave up 9 bases and V 3 bases, and 15 bases lay outside the gene matches. There are 15 residues in the CDR3. The CDR3 region is CSVDPTGQGLSGQYF. CDR3 bases: TGCAGCGTTGACCCAACGGGACAGGGACTCTCTGGGCAGTACTTC.

This clone showed up many times. The J gene is TRBJ2-5, the V gene TRBV11-3; 7 positions match TRBD1. V lost 4 bases, J lost 5 bases, and 10 bases stayed unmatched. CDR3 length equals 15 residues. Germline V gene lookup returns CDR1 SGHNT and CDR2 YENEEA. Here the CDR3 reads CASSSGPGQKETQYF. The CDR3 nucleotides read TGTGCCAGCAGCTCGGGACCGGGACAGAAGGAGACCCAGTACTTC.

This chain links TRBV10-3 with TRBJ1-2, with D hard to call. The CDR3 length is 14 residues. V was shortened by 10 bases and J by 4 bases, with 19 bases between the two germline ends. Germline V gene sequence: CDR1 ENHRY, CDR2 SYGVKD. The CDR3 DNA sequence: TGTGCCACTTTGGCCGCCGGAGGGAGCTATGGCTACACCTTC. Residues: CATLAAGGSYGYTF.

A note on this clone: Additional DNA sequences in this sample encode the identical CDR3. V gene TRBV5-1 combines with J gene TRBJ2-3; the match to TRBD2 covers 8 bases. Germline V gene data show CDR1 as SGHRS and CDR2 as YFSETQ. CDR3 length: 16 residues. V lost 0 bases, J lost 2 bases, and 5 bases stayed unmatched. The DNA for the CDR3 is TGCGCCAGCAGCTTGGAGCTAGCGGGTAACACAGATACGCAGTATTTT. It is translated as CASSLELAGNTDTQYF.

V and J are TRBV28 and TRBJ1-2; 12 nucleotides match TRBD1. V gave up 7 bases and J gave up 5 bases; unmatched junction bases: 8. The germline CDR1 and CDR2 sequences are MDHEN and SYDVKM. This CDR3 contains 15 residues. CDR3 loop: CASTGTGGADYGYTF. In DNA, the CDR3 is TGTGCCAGCACCGGGACAGGGGGCGCCGATTATGGCTACACCTTC.

This clone showed up many times. Other DNA sequences in this specimen translate into the identical CDR3. V and J are TRBV29-1 and TRBJ1-2, with D perhaps matching TRBD1 (5 bases). Trimming left V 7 bases short and J 8 bases short, with 14 bases between. This CDR3 has 11 amino acids. Germline-derived CDR1 and CDR2 are SQVTM and ANQGSEA. The CDR3, as DNA: TGCAGCGCTCCAGCATGGGGCGGCTACACCTTC. Residues: CSAPAWGGYTF.

This clone has ten or more counts. J is TRBJ2-2 and V is TRBV6-4; TRBD2 matches 7 bases. With 2 bases clipped from V and 3 bases from J, the junction kept 6 bases outside the gene matches. The CDR3 spans 16 residues. Germline CDR1 is MRHNA and CDR2 is SNTAGT. The CDR3 region has the DNA TGTGCCAGCAGTGACCTGGGAGGGTCGGACACCGGGGAGCTGTTTTTT. Translation: CASSDLGGSDTGELFF.

V usage is TRBV2 and J usage is TRBJ2-1; D is unresolved. Germline-derived CDR1 and CDR2 are SNHLY and FYNNEI. CDR3 size: 14 residues. V was trimmed by 1 base and J by 2 bases, leaving 6 bases between them. This chain's CDR3 is CASSEGETYNEQFF. The CDR3, as DNA: TGTGCCAGCAGTGAAGGAGAAACCTACAATGAGCAGTTCTTC.

The gene calls are TRBV11-1 and TRBJ1-1; D is possibly TRBD1 (6 bases). This CDR3 has 14 residues. V gave up 1 base and J gave up 4 bases, with 10 bases separating them. Germline CDR1 SGHAT, CDR2 FQDESV (reference sequence). CDR3 sequence (DNA): TGTGCCAGCAGCTTAGGGAGGGGGGCCACTGAAGCTTTCTTT. The encoded protein is CASSLGRGATEAFF.

CDR3 protein: CASRGRGRPYEQYF. CDR3 bases: TGTGCCAGCAGGGGTAGGGGCAGACCCTACGAGCAGTACTTC. The chain employs TRBV6-1 and TRBJ2-7; perhaps TRBD1 as D (5 bases). Trimming shortened V by 6 bases and J by 2 bases, and 14 bases separated the two germline ends. This CDR3 spans 14 amino acids. Germline CDR1 and CDR2: MNHNS and SASEGT.

The V gene is TRBV9, the J gene TRBJ2-4; D is ambiguous. CDR1 and CDR2 from the germline V gene are SGDLS and YYNGEE. V shed 1 base and J shed 8 bases, with 13 bases lying between them. The CDR3 is made up of 14 amino acids. The DNA for the CDR3 is TGTGCCAGCAGCGTACCCAGCGAAGGAGACATTCAGTACTTC. Its translation is CASSVPSEGDIQYF.